This TCR beta chain was sequenced during a study of cytomegalovirus exposure and HLA in healthy donors. Study conclusions and caveats: Association with HLA alleles at 0.05 false discovery rate was found for 15,000 or so TCR beta sequences in a later analysis. The study recorded over 150 TCR beta chains that were cytomegalovirus-associated. According to a later analysis, donors in an Asian-associated ancestry cluster reportedly had fewer N-insertions than the approximately 720-donor mean. Reports indicate that TCR beta sequences accurately predicted the HLA-A and HLA-B alleles of most subjects.

This clone was detected only once. What it binds is not known. Germline V gene sequence: CDR1 LNHNV, CDR2 YYDKDF (reference sequence). The CDR3 runs 14 residues. V lost 0 bases to trimming and J lost 6 bases, with 8 bases between them. Researchers ran the PCR with 60 Vbeta and 13 Jbeta primers. Generated by immunoSEQ multiplex PCR, the TCRdb table keeps only in-frame clones and is missing some. The table lists approximately 110,000 clones, roughly 82% of them singletons, with about 3.7% in the top ten. The clonotype comes from a human donor in good health. Sequencing used PBMCs. This chain connects TRBV15 to TRBJ2-2; D gene uncertain. The CDR3, as DNA: TGTGCCACCAGCAGAGACTTTCCCCCCGGGGAGCTGTTTTTT. Translated: CATSRDFPPGELFF.